This paragraph reports one T cell receptor (beta chain). Antigen unknown. TCRdb keeps only in-frame clones here, not all; method: immunoSEQ multiplex PCR. The sample has over a million clones; approximately 98.5% are singletons. The sample is drawn from a study of shared clonotypes between healthy human individuals. Study-wide results and caveats: Roughly 5.3% of naive CD4 clonotypes were common to a handful of donors.

Trimming took off 4 bases at V and 4 bases at J, with 10 bases between the two ends. CDR3 length: 12 amino acids. Germline V CDR1 and CDR2: GTSNPN, SVGIG (reference sequence). The TCR was taken from a man under 40 in good health. The sequenced sample was naive CD4+ T cells sorted from blood. As for subset: CD45RA+ positively selected. The chain couples TRBV30 to TRBJ1-2, with TRBD1 as a possible D gene (6 bases). The CDR3 is CAWTQGSYGYTF. In DNA form, the CDR3 reads TGTGCCTGGACACAGGGCTCCTATGGCTACACCTTC.